Listed below are T cell receptor beta chains from one sample, sequenced in a study of early stage breast cancer tumors. TCRdb keeps only in-frame clones here, not all; method: immunoSEQ multiplex PCR. The sample includes fewer than 70,000 clones, over 80% of them seen just once. Sequenced input: blood. The receptors originated from a person in their 40s with breast cancer. Each CDR3 is given with its conserved first and last residue. The D gene is left open where the match is weak. Rows give clone size only sometimes, using once, few, many, or a class for an expanded clone.

j_call: TRBJ1-4
clone_size: -
d_call: -
v_call: TRBV2
cdr3_nt: TGTGCCAGCAGACGCGGGGGGAGAACAACTAATGAAAAACTGTTTTTT
cdr3_aa: CASRRGGRTTNEKLFF

j_call: TRBJ2-5
clone_size: -
d_call: -
v_call: TRBV5-1
cdr3_nt: TGCGCCAGCAGGGACAGTTCCCAAGAGACCCAGTACTTC
cdr3_aa: CASRDSSQETQYF

j_call: TRBJ1-5
clone_size: -
d_call: -
v_call: TRBV6-4
cdr3_nt: TGTGCCGGGGAAGCCTACAGCAGCAATCAGCCCCAGCATTTT
cdr3_aa: CAGEAYSSNQPQHF

j_call: TRBJ1-5
clone_size: -
d_call: TRBD1
v_call: TRBV5-6
cdr3_nt: TGTGCCAGCAGCAGGAGAGGGACAGGGAATCAGCCCCAGCATTTT
cdr3_aa: CASSRRGTGNQPQHF

j_call: TRBJ1-2
clone_size: -
d_call: -
v_call: TRBV5-8
cdr3_nt: TGTGCCAGCAGCTTACCAGTTATTGGCTACACCTTC
cdr3_aa: CASSLPVIGYTF

j_call: TRBJ2-1
clone_size: -
d_call: -
v_call: TRBV9
cdr3_nt: TGTGCCAGCAGCGGATCCCGGGACTTAATGTACAATGAGCAGTTCTTC
cdr3_aa: CASSGSRDLMYNEQFF

j_call: TRBJ1-1
clone_size: -
d_call: -
v_call: TRBV19
cdr3_nt: TGTGCCAGTAGTCAAGGTCCCGGCACTGAAGCTTTCTTT
cdr3_aa: CASSQGPGTEAFF

j_call: TRBJ2-7
clone_size: once
d_call: TRBD1
v_call: TRBV30
cdr3_nt: TGTGCCTGGCCTCCACCCGGGACAGGGGGCCGAAGGGGCTACGAGCAGTACTTC
cdr3_aa: CAWPPPGTGGRRGYEQYF

j_call: TRBJ2-1
clone_size: few
d_call: TRBD2
v_call: TRBV10-2
cdr3_nt: TGCGCCAGCAAATCGACTAGCGGGAGAGGCTACAATGAGCAGTTCTTC
cdr3_aa: CASKSTSGRGYNEQFF

j_call: TRBJ1-2
clone_size: -
d_call: TRBD1
v_call: TRBV30
cdr3_nt: TGTGCCTGGAGACTGGGAGGGGGCTCCTATGGCTACACCTTC
cdr3_aa: CAWRLGGGSYGYTF

j_call: TRBJ2-7
clone_size: -
d_call: TRBD1
v_call: TRBV18
cdr3_nt: TGTGCCAGCTCACCACGTTTCCCTCTGGGACAGGGGGCTTTTACAGCGCGGAGGCTCTACGAGCAGTACTTC
cdr3_aa: CASSPRFPLGQGAFTARRLYEQYF

j_call: TRBJ2-7
clone_size: -
d_call: -
v_call: TRBV5-6
cdr3_nt: TGTGCCAGCAGCGAGTCCGCTTTCTGGAGGGTGCACGAGCAGTACTTC
cdr3_aa: CASSESAFWRVHEQYF

j_call: TRBJ2-7
clone_size: -
d_call: -
v_call: TRBV4-2
cdr3_nt: TGTGCCAGCAGCCAAGACGGCAGCTACGAGCAGTACTTC
cdr3_aa: CASSQDGSYEQYF

j_call: TRBJ2-5
clone_size: -
d_call: TRBD2
v_call: TRBV6-1
cdr3_nt: TGTGCCAGCAGGCAAGGACTAGCGCAAGAGACCCAGTACTTC
cdr3_aa: CASRQGLAQETQYF

j_call: TRBJ2-3
clone_size: -
d_call: -
v_call: TRBV6-5
cdr3_nt: TGTGCCAGCAGTTCGATCGGGGATACGCAGTATTTT
cdr3_aa: CASSSIGDTQYF

j_call: TRBJ1-1
clone_size: -
d_call: -
v_call: TRBV5-6
cdr3_nt: TGTGCCAGCAGCTTTGGGGGGAACACTGAAGCTTTCTTT
cdr3_aa: CASSFGGNTEAFF

j_call: TRBJ2-1
clone_size: -
d_call: -
v_call: TRBV28
cdr3_nt: TGTGCCAGCCAAGAGATGCACGATGAGCAGTTCTTC
cdr3_aa: CASQEMHDEQFF

j_call: TRBJ1-2
clone_size: -
d_call: -
v_call: TRBV30
cdr3_nt: TGTGCCTGGCGTCGAGGCAGGGATTACTATGGCTACACCTTC
cdr3_aa: CAWRRGRDYYGYTF

j_call: TRBJ2-7
clone_size: -
d_call: -
v_call: TRBV6-1
cdr3_nt: TGTGCCAGCACCCGGGGATCGTTTGAGCAGTACTTC
cdr3_aa: CASTRGSFEQYF

j_call: TRBJ2-2
clone_size: -
d_call: TRBD2
v_call: TRBV2
cdr3_nt: TGTGCCAGCAGTCGGAGCGGGAGCGTCGGGGAGCTGTTTTTT
cdr3_aa: CASSRSGSVGELFF

j_call: TRBJ2-5
clone_size: -
d_call: -
v_call: TRBV7-7
cdr3_nt: TGTGCTAGCAGCCCCGGAAGGGAAGAGACCCAGTACTTC
cdr3_aa: CASSPGREETQYF

j_call: TRBJ2-5
clone_size: -
d_call: TRBD2
v_call: TRBV2
cdr3_nt: TGTGCCAGCAGTCCCACTAGCGTCGAGACCCAGTACTTC
cdr3_aa: CASSPTSVETQYF

j_call: TRBJ2-7
clone_size: -
d_call: TRBD2
v_call: TRBV27
cdr3_nt: TGTGCCAGCAGTCTCAGACTAGCGGGAGCCTCTTCCCACGAGCAGTACTTC
cdr3_aa: CASSLRLAGASSHEQYF

j_call: TRBJ2-7
clone_size: -
d_call: TRBD2
v_call: TRBV19
cdr3_nt: TGTGCCAGTAGTATATGGCTAGCGGGCGAGCAGTACTTC
cdr3_aa: CASSIWLAGEQYF

j_call: TRBJ2-1
clone_size: -
d_call: -
v_call: TRBV7-9
cdr3_nt: TGTGCCAGCAGCTTAATTAATAGGGGCAGGGAGACCTACAATGAGCAGTTCTTC
cdr3_aa: CASSLINRGRETYNEQFF

j_call: TRBJ1-5
clone_size: -
d_call: -
v_call: TRBV7-9
cdr3_nt: TGTGCCAGCAGCTATTCCGGGGGGGCCCAGCCCCAGCATTTT
cdr3_aa: CASSYSGGAQPQHF

j_call: TRBJ2-2
clone_size: -
d_call: TRBD1
v_call: TRBV27
cdr3_nt: TGTGCCAGCAGTCTCCGACAGGGTGCGGGCACCGGGGAGCTGTTTTTT
cdr3_aa: CASSLRQGAGTGELFF

j_call: TRBJ1-1
clone_size: -
d_call: -
v_call: TRBV10-3
cdr3_nt: TGTGCCATCAGGGGGACGGACATGAACACTGAAGCTTTCTTT
cdr3_aa: CAIRGTDMNTEAFF

j_call: TRBJ1-5
clone_size: -
d_call: -
v_call: TRBV28
cdr3_nt: TGTGCCAGCAGTTTACCCATAGGGGGGCACCAGCCCCAGCATTTT
cdr3_aa: CASSLPIGGHQPQHF

j_call: TRBJ1-1
clone_size: -
d_call: TRBD1
v_call: TRBV19
cdr3_nt: TGTGCCAGTAGTCCAAGGACAGGGCGGGCCACTGAAGCTTTCTTT
cdr3_aa: CASSPRTGRATEAFF

j_call: TRBJ2-1
clone_size: few
d_call: -
v_call: TRBV19
cdr3_nt: TGTGCCAGTAGGGAAGGGCCCTACAATGAGCAGTTCTTC
cdr3_aa: CASREGPYNEQFF

j_call: TRBJ2-2
clone_size: -
d_call: -
v_call: TRBV19
cdr3_nt: TGTGCCAGTAGTCCGAATAGCTGGGACACCGGGGAGCTGTTTTTT
cdr3_aa: CASSPNSWDTGELFF

j_call: TRBJ2-3
clone_size: -
d_call: -
v_call: TRBV7-9
cdr3_nt: TGTGCCAGCAGCTTAGCCCTCTTGGCCGGGACTTCGTTCACAGATACGCAGTATTTT
cdr3_aa: CASSLALLAGTSFTDTQYF

j_call: TRBJ1-1
clone_size: -
d_call: -
v_call: TRBV23-1
cdr3_nt: TGCGCCAGCAGTCCCCTGACATGGAACACTGAAGCTTTCTTT
cdr3_aa: CASSPLTWNTEAFF

j_call: TRBJ1-3
clone_size: once
d_call: -
v_call: TRBV28
cdr3_nt: TGTGCCAGCAGTGCCCCACTGGGGAGCTCTGGAAACACCATATATTTT
cdr3_aa: CASSAPLGSSGNTIYF

j_call: TRBJ2-1
clone_size: -
d_call: -
v_call: TRBV4-1
cdr3_nt: TGCGCCAGCAGCCAAGGCAGGGGATGGCGGGAGCAGTTCTTC
cdr3_aa: CASSQGRGWREQFF

j_call: TRBJ1-2
clone_size: -
d_call: -
v_call: TRBV28
cdr3_nt: TGTGCCAGCAGAAAATCCCTCGCGCACCCGACCTTC
cdr3_aa: CASRKSLAHPTF

j_call: TRBJ1-5
clone_size: once
d_call: -
v_call: TRBV5-4
cdr3_nt: TGTGCCAGCAGCTTTGGGGGGACAAGCAATCAGCCCCAGCATTTT
cdr3_aa: CASSFGGTSNQPQHF

j_call: TRBJ1-5
clone_size: -
d_call: -
v_call: TRBV19
cdr3_nt: TGTGCCAGTAGTATGATAGGAACGGGAAATCAGCCCCAGCATTTT
cdr3_aa: CASSMIGTGNQPQHF

j_call: TRBJ1-1
clone_size: once
d_call: TRBD1
v_call: TRBV18
cdr3_nt: TGTGCCAGCTCACCAGCGCCAGGGGGCGTCACTGAAGCTTTCTTT
cdr3_aa: CASSPAPGGVTEAFF

j_call: TRBJ2-1
clone_size: -
d_call: TRBD1
v_call: TRBV27
cdr3_nt: TGTGCCAGCAGCTTGGACAGGGGGCCGCTTAATGAGCAGTTCTTC
cdr3_aa: CASSLDRGPLNEQFF

j_call: TRBJ1-2
clone_size: -
d_call: -
v_call: TRBV9
cdr3_nt: TGTGCCAGCAGCGTAGAACGAGGACGCGGCTACACCTTC
cdr3_aa: CASSVERGRGYTF

j_call: TRBJ2-1
clone_size: -
d_call: TRBD1
v_call: TRBV5-6
cdr3_nt: TGTGCCAGCAGCTTAAGCCGGACAGGGGATGAGCAGTTCTTC
cdr3_aa: CASSLSRTGDEQFF

j_call: TRBJ1-1
clone_size: -
d_call: TRBD1
v_call: TRBV7-7
cdr3_nt: TGTGCTAGCAGCCCCCTGACAGGGACCCTGAGGGCTTTCTTT
cdr3_aa: CASSPLTGTLRAFF

j_call: TRBJ1-5
clone_size: -
d_call: TRBD1
v_call: TRBV27
cdr3_nt: TGTGCCAGCAGTTCCCAACAGGGGGCCGGGCAGCCCCAGCATTTT
cdr3_aa: CASSSQQGAGQPQHF

j_call: TRBJ2-7
clone_size: -
d_call: -
v_call: TRBV6-5
cdr3_nt: TGTGCCAGCAGTTTCTCAGGACTAACCTACGAGCAGTACTTC
cdr3_aa: CASSFSGLTYEQYF

j_call: TRBJ1-1
clone_size: -
d_call: -
v_call: TRBV27
cdr3_nt: TGTGCCAGCAGCCAGGCAGGGTTGAACACTGAAGCTTTCTTT
cdr3_aa: CASSQAGLNTEAFF

j_call: TRBJ2-1
clone_size: few
d_call: -
v_call: TRBV5-4
cdr3_nt: TGTGCCAGCAGCTATCCGGACTACAATGAGCAGTTCTTC
cdr3_aa: CASSYPDYNEQFF

j_call: TRBJ2-1
clone_size: -
d_call: TRBD1
v_call: TRBV7-3
cdr3_nt: TGTGCCAGCAGTCCGACAGGGGGCGATGAGCAGTTCTTC
cdr3_aa: CASSPTGGDEQFF

j_call: TRBJ1-1
clone_size: -
d_call: -
v_call: TRBV30
cdr3_nt: TGTGCCTGGTACCTCGGACTAATGAACACTGAAGCTTTCTTT
cdr3_aa: CAWYLGLMNTEAFF

j_call: TRBJ1-1
clone_size: once
d_call: TRBD1
v_call: TRBV7-3
cdr3_nt: TGTGCCAGCAGCTATAATCAGGGGGCGAGAGCTTTCTTT
cdr3_aa: CASSYNQGARAFF

j_call: TRBJ2-2
clone_size: -
d_call: -
v_call: TRBV27
cdr3_nt: TGTGCCAGCAGTAGACAGGCGAACACCGGGGAGCTGTTTTTT
cdr3_aa: CASSRQANTGELFF

j_call: TRBJ2-1
clone_size: -
d_call: TRBD2
v_call: TRBV5-1
cdr3_nt: TGCGCCAGCAGCAGGGGACTAGCCCTGTCTGATGAGCAGTTCTTC
cdr3_aa: CASSRGLALSDEQFF

j_call: TRBJ2-3
clone_size: -
d_call: TRBD1
v_call: TRBV28
cdr3_nt: TGTGCCACGACAGGGGCGCAGCCAAGCACAGATACGCAGTATTTT
cdr3_aa: CATTGAQPSTDTQYF

j_call: TRBJ1-1
clone_size: -
d_call: TRBD1
v_call: TRBV2
cdr3_nt: TGTGCCAGCACTAGCGGCAGGGGGCCGGGCACTGAAGCTTTCTTT
cdr3_aa: CASTSGRGPGTEAFF

j_call: TRBJ1-5
clone_size: -
d_call: -
v_call: TRBV19
cdr3_nt: TGTGCCAGTAGTATACAGGGCCCCAATCAGCCCCAGCATTTT
cdr3_aa: CASSIQGPNQPQHF

j_call: TRBJ2-3
clone_size: -
d_call: -
v_call: TRBV6-1
cdr3_nt: TGTGCCAGCAGTGCCGGTCTTAGCACAGATACGCAGTATTTT
cdr3_aa: CASSAGLSTDTQYF

j_call: TRBJ1-4
clone_size: once
d_call: -
v_call: TRBV18
cdr3_nt: TGTGCCAGCTCACCCACGGTACAGACTATTAATGAAAAACTGTTTTTT
cdr3_aa: CASSPTVQTINEKLFF

j_call: TRBJ2-3
clone_size: -
d_call: -
v_call: TRBV5-1
cdr3_nt: TGCGCCAGCACCCAGGTGGACGGACACCTGAGCACAGATACGCAGTATTTT
cdr3_aa: CASTQVDGHLSTDTQYF